This T cell receptor (beta chain) was profiled in a study of T cells in Graves' hyperthyroidism and ophthalmopathy. Under 3 months was the duration of disease in ophthalmopathy patients, who also had a Clinical Activity Score of at least 3 and a NOSPECS grade of at least 4. Extraction of PBMCs used 9 to 10 ml of fresh peripheral blood. Amplification yielded TCR beta CDR3 regions, with RNA transcripts as the source. HTBI primers were employed in a first-round RT-PCR of the TCR CDR3. TCRdb reprocessed the multiplex PCR reads via MiXCR and lists one record per CDR3 protein. The sample includes fewer than 750,000 distinct CDR3 sequences, around 13% of them seen just once. Worth noting for this clonotype: Its antigen is undetermined.

Broader study findings: Ophthalmopathy, which appeared later, was predicted by the model a median about 6.8 months before onset.

Sequencing used blood. The sequence was collected from a woman between 45 and 60 years old with Graves' ophthalmopathy.

The chain's CDR3 is CASSVRTGDEQFF. The CDR3 DNA sequence: TGTGCCAGCAGCGTACGAACAGGGGATGAGCAGTTCTTC. This chain connects TRBV9 to TRBJ2-1; 7 nucleotides match TRBD1. This CDR3 has 13 amino acids. Germline loops: CDR1 SGDLS, CDR2 YYNGEE. The V and J ends lost 1 base and 8 bases, in that order; junction bases with no gene match: 3.